The 17 T cell receptor beta chains reported below all come from one sample, sequenced in a study of T cells in narcolepsy. Repertoires were generated with immunoSEQ multiplex PCR, while TCRdb's copy carries only in-frame clones and drops some. This sample carries 25,000 to 35,000 clones, roughly 77% of them seen once, and the ten largest clones take approximately 1%. The sequenced sample consisted of CD45RA- memory CD4+ T cells from PBMCs. All receptors derive from a human donor with narcolepsy.

This clone was detected only once. V and J are TRBV5-4 and TRBJ1-5; 12 nucleotides match TRBD1. The germline V gene has CDR1 SGHNT and CDR2 YYREEE (reference sequence). The CDR3 runs to 15 residues. V shed 4 bases and J 7 bases; nucleotides not matched to a gene: 6. The CDR3, as DNA: TGTGCCAGCAGCCCCGGGACAGGGGGCGGGCAGCCCCAGCATTTT. Translation: CASSPGTGGGQPQHF.

V usage is TRBV28 and J usage is TRBJ2-7; perhaps TRBD2 as D (6 bases). V lost 7 bases and J 0 bases, leaving 25 bases between the germline ends. This CDR3 is built from 18 residues. Per germline, CDR1 MDHEN and CDR2 SYDVKM. The CDR3 region has the DNA TGTGCCAGCACCCCGAGGCTAGCGCGCACCGAAGGCTCCTACGAGCAGTACTTC. This gives the protein CASTPRLARTEGSYEQYF.

This clone was observed a handful of times. This chain connects TRBV6-6 to TRBJ1-2; 9 positions match TRBD1. V lost 5 bases to trimming and J lost 3 bases; unmatched junction nucleotides: 7. CDR1 is MNHNY and CDR2 is SVGAGI in the germline V gene (reference sequence). CDR3 length: 15 amino acids. CDR3 nucleotide sequence: TGTGCCAGCAGTCGGGGACAGGGAAGGGACTATGGCTACACCTTC. It codes for CASSRGQGRDYGYTF.

The rearrangement joins TRBV21-1 to TRBJ1-4. TRBV21-1 is tagged as a pseudogene. There are 16 residues in the CDR3. The CDR3 region has the DNA TGTGCCAGCGGAACCCGACGGCCGCCGACCAATGAAAAACTGTTTTTT. Translating gives CASGTRRPPTNEKLFF.

The chain uses TRBV16 and TRBJ1-4; D gene unclear. V gave up 0 bases and J gave up 4 bases, with 9 bases separating them. The CDR3 runs to 15 residues. Germline CDR1 KGHSY, CDR2 FQNENV. The CDR3 spells CASSQSNMGNEKLFF. The CDR3 coding sequence is TGTGCCAGCAGCCAATCGAACATGGGTAATGAAAAACTGTTTTTT.

The chain uses TRBV9 and TRBJ2-5; 8 bases map to TRBD2. The V and J ends lost 1 base and 1 base, in that order; junction bases with no gene match: 3. This CDR3 has 15 residues. The germline V gene encodes CDR1 SGDLS and CDR2 YYNGEE. CDR3 loop: CASSVNSGAQETQYF. The CDR3 DNA reads as TGTGCCAGCAGCGTAAATAGCGGGGCCCAAGAGACCCAGTACTTC.

The chain couples TRBV7-2 to TRBJ2-5, with D perhaps matching TRBD2 (5 bases). The V and J ends lost 6 bases and 5 bases respectively, with 22 bases between them. Looked up from germline, CDR1 is SGHTA and CDR2 is FQGNSA. The CDR3 is 16 residues long. The CDR3 spells CASSSRRQGSWETQYF. CDR3 nucleotide sequence: TGTGCCAGCAGTTCCCGACGACAAGGGAGTTGGGAGACCCAGTACTTC. The variable domain in full, with the rest retrieved from reference TRBV7-2 and TRBJ2-5, is GAGVSQSPSNKVTEKGKDVELRCDPISGHTALYWYRQSLGQGLEFLIYFQGNSAPDKSGLPSDRFSAERTGGSVSTLTIQRTQQEDSAVYLCASSSRRQGSWETQYFGPGTRLLVL.

In this sample, this clone turned up a few times. The V and J genes are TRBV6-5 and TRBJ1-5; no reliable D call. The V and J ends lost 0 bases and 4 bases respectively, with 4 bases between them. Per the germline V gene, CDR1 is MNHEY and CDR2 is SVGAGI. This CDR3 region has 13 residues. CDR3 coding DNA: TGTGCCAGCAGTTACTCCCGGAATCAGCCCCAGCATTTT. The encoded protein is CASSYSRNQPQHF.

The chain couples TRBV2 to TRBJ2-5; tentatively, D is TRBD2 (6 bases). There are 15 residues in the CDR3. V was clipped by 6 bases and J by 4 bases, with 18 bases between them. CDR1 is SNHLY, CDR2 FYNNEI, per germline. The CDR3 region is CASSQLREPRETQYF. In DNA form, the CDR3 reads TGTGCCAGCAGCCAACTCCGGGAGCCGAGAGAGACCCAGTACTTC.

The rearrangement joins TRBV10-3 to TRBJ2-4, with TRBD1 matching 7 bases. Germline CDR1 is ENHRY and CDR2 is SYGVKD. The CDR3 is 20 residues long. Unmatched junction bases numbered 14, after V lost 0 bases and J lost 0 bases. CDR3 DNA: TGTGCCATCAGTGAGTCGAAGGGGGCCCATGGATTTGGAGCCAAAAACATTCAGTACTTC. Encoded protein: CAISESKGAHGFGAKNIQYF.

This rearrangement joins TRBV5-1 to TRBJ2-5; TRBD1 agrees at 8 bases. Germline CDR1 is SGHRS and CDR2 is YFSETQ. V dropped 3 bases and J dropped 1; count of bases not matched to a gene: 5. This CDR3 region has 15 residues. The CDR3 loop reads CASSSGQGVQETQYF. CDR3 nucleotide sequence: TGCGCCAGCAGCTCCGGACAGGGCGTCCAAGAGACCCAGTACTTC.

This rearrangement joins TRBV11-1 to TRBJ2-7; a possible D gene is TRBD2 (6 bases). Between the trimmed V and J ends, which lost 3 bases and 4 bases, there was a span of 13 bases. Germline V gives CDR1 SGHAT, CDR2 FQDESV (reference sequence). This CDR3 region has 14 residues. CDR3 amino acids: CASSLGDSLYEQYF. CDR3 bases: TGTGCCAGCAGCTTGGGGGACTCACTTTACGAGCAGTACTTC.

The chain employs TRBV19 and TRBJ2-7; 9 bases fit TRBD2. Germline V gives CDR1 LNHDA, CDR2 SQIVND (reference sequence). The CDR3 is made up of 16 amino acids. Trimming removed 5 bases from V and 2 bases from J; junction bases left unmatched: 10. Written as DNA, the CDR3 is TGTGCCAGTAGTCCCCTTAGCGGGAGTGCCGCCTACGAGCAGTACTTC. Amino acid sequence: CASSPLSGSAAYEQYF.

This rearrangement joins TRBV5-1 to TRBJ1-3; D remains ambiguous. The CDR3 has 13 residues. The germline CDR1 and CDR2 sequences are SGHRS and YFSETQ. The V and J ends lost 9 bases and 2 bases respectively, with 12 bases between them. The CDR3 bases are TGCGCCACCGCCGCTTCACCTGGAAACACCATATATTTT. Amino acids: CATAASPGNTIYF.

This clone was seen a few times. The chain recombines TRBV11-1 with TRBJ1-2, with D maybe TRBD1 (6 bases). Between the trimmed V and J ends, which lost 3 bases and 8 bases, there was a span of 13 bases. Germline CDR1 is SGHAT and CDR2 is FQDESV (reference sequence). The CDR3 totals 13 residues. The CDR3 DNA reads as TGTGCCAGCAGCTTTACAGGGCTCGGCGGCTACACCTTC. Translation gives CASSFTGLGGYTF.

The chain is built from TRBV7-2 and TRBJ2-3; D is undetermined. Germline V CDR1 and CDR2: SGHTA, FQGNSA. This CDR3 comprises 12 residues. Deletions cut 5 bases from V and 5 bases from J, with 8 bases between. The CDR3 region has the DNA TGTGCCAGCAGCCAGTCCTTAGATACGCAGTATTTT. Its translation is CASSQSLDTQYF.

This rearrangement joins TRBV6-4 to TRBJ2-3; 8 nucleotides line up with TRBD2. V was pared by 0 bases and J by 4 bases, with 3 bases of the junction left unmatched. Germline V gene sequence: CDR1 MRHNA, CDR2 SNTAGT. The length of the CDR3 is 15 residues. This chain's CDR3 is CASSDSAGGADTQYF. The CDR3 region has the DNA TGTGCCAGCAGTGACTCGGCGGGAGGTGCAGATACGCAGTATTTT.